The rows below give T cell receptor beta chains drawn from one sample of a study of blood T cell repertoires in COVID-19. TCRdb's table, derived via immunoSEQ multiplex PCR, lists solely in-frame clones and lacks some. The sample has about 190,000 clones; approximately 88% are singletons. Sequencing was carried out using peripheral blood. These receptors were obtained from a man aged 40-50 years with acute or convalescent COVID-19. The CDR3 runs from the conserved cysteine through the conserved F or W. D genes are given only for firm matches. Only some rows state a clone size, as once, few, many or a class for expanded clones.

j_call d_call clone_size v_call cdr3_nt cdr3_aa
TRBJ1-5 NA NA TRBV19 TGTGCCAGTAGTCACGGCTCAACAGGGAATGGGAATCAGCCCCAGCATTTT CASSHGSTGNGNQPQHF
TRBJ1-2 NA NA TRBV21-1 TGTGCCAGCGACGACAGCCAGGCCCAAAAAAACTATGGCTACACCTTC CASDDSQAQKNYGYTF
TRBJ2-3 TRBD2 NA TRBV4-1 TGCGCCAGCAGCCAAGATATCCGCTTTAGCGGGGATACAGCCTATAGCACAGATACGCAGTATTTT CASSQDIRFSGDTAYSTDTQYF
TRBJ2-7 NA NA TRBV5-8 TGTGCCAGCAGCTTGGGACAGCCGGCCTCCTACGAGCAGTACTTC CASSLGQPASYEQYF
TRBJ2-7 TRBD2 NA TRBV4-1 TGCGCCAGCAGCCAAGATGGGGGGGCCTACGAGCAGTACTTC CASSQDGGAYEQYF
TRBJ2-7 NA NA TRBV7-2 TGTGCCAGCAGCTTTGCAGGGATCAACGAGCAGTACTTC CASSFAGINEQYF
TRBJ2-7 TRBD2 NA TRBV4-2 TGTGCCAGCAGCCAAGCCGAAGCGGGGGCGGACTACGAGCAGTACTTC CASSQAEAGADYEQYF
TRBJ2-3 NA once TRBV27 TGTGCCAGCAGTTTATGGACTTCAAGCACAGATACGCAGTATTTT CASSLWTSSTDTQYF
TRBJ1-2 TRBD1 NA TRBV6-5 TGTGCCAGCAGTTACAGACAGGGAGGAGGCTACACCTTC CASSYRQGGGYTF
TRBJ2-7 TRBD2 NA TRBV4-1 TGCGCCAGCAGGCTTAGCGGGGGGGTAGGAGACGAGCAGTACTTC CASRLSGGVGDEQYF
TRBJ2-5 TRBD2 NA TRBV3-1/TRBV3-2 TGTGCCAGCAGCCCCCGACGACTAGCGGGGGGTAGGGAGACCCAGTACTTC CASSPRRLAGGRETQYF
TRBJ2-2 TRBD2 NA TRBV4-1 TGCGCCAGCAGCCAAGAGGGGGGGGCGAACACCGGGGAGCTGTTTTTT CASSQEGGANTGELFF
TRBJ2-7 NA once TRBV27 TGTGCCAGCAGTTTATTTCGGTCCTACGAGCAGTACTTC CASSLFRSYEQYF
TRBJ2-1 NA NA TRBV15 TGTGCCACCAGCAGAGACCCCGGGAATGAGCAGTTCTTC CATSRDPGNEQFF
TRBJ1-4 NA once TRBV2 TGTGCCAGCAGTGAAGGGAGTAGGGGTGAAAAACTGTTTTTT CASSEGSRGEKLFF
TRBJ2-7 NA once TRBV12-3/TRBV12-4 TGTGCCAGCAGTTTAGGGTTCAAGCACGAGCAGTACTTC CASSLGFKHEQYF
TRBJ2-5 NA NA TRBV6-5 TGTGCCAGCAGTTATTTAGGCGGCGAGACCCAGTACTTC CASSYLGGETQYF
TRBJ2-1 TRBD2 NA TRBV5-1 TGCGCCAGCAGCTCGACTAGCGGGGCCTACAATGAGCAGTTCTTC CASSSTSGAYNEQFF
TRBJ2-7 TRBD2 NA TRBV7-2 TGTGCCAGCAGCTTAGTAGGAGCGGGGTACTCCTACGAGCAGTACTTC CASSLVGAGYSYEQYF
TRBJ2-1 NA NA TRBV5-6 TGTGCCAGCAGCTTGACCCCGACTAGTCGCGCTGAGCAGTTCTTC CASSLTPTSRAEQFF
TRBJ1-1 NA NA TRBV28 TGTGCCAGCATCAGAGAACTACCGAACACTGAAGCTTTCTTT CASIRELPNTEAFF
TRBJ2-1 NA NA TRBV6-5 TGTGCCAGTGGTAGAGTATCCTACAATGAGCAGTTCTTC CASGRVSYNEQFF
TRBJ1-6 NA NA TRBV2 TGTGCCAGCAGTGAATCAGGGCCCTCCCACCCTAATTCACCCCTCCACTTT CASSESGPSHPNSPLHF
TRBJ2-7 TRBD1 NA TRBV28 TGTGCCAGCAGCAGGACAGGGGCCTACGAGCAGTACTTC CASSRTGAYEQYF
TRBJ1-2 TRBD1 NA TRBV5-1 TGCGCCAGCAGCTTGAACAGGGGGCAGGACTATGGCTACACCTTC CASSLNRGQDYGYTF
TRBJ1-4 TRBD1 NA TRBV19 TGTGCCAGTAGTATAACAGGGGGCTTCTCTAATGAAAAACTGTTTTTT CASSITGGFSNEKLFF
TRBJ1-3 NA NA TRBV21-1 TGTGCCAGCACCAGGCGTAGCTCTGGAAACACCATATATTTT CASTRRSSGNTIYF
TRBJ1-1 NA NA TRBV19 TGTGCCAGTAGAACGATCCGGGGGAGTGGGAACACTGAAGCTTTCTTT CASRTIRGSGNTEAFF
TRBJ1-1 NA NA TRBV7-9 TGTGCCAGCAGCTTAGTGGGCAGGGAGAACACTGAAGCTTTCTTT CASSLVGRENTEAFF
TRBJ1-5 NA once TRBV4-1 TGCGCCAGCAGGTCCATCGGGGAGGGAGGCAATCAGCCCCAGCATTTT CASRSIGEGGNQPQHF
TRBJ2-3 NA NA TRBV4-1 TGCGCCAGCAGCCAGGGGGCCGGTCGGTTAGATACGCAGTATTTT CASSQGAGRLDTQYF
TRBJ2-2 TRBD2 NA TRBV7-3 TGTGCCAGCAGCTATAAGACTAGCCGGATAAACACCGGGGAGCTGTTTTTT CASSYKTSRINTGELFF
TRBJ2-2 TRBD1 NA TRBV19 TGTGCCAGTAGTATTGTTCCAGGGGGACACACCGGGGAGCTGTTTTTT CASSIVPGGHTGELFF
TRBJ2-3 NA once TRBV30 TGTGCCTGGACGACAAGCCCCTATCTTGATACGCAGTATTTT CAWTTSPYLDTQYF
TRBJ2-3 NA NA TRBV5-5 TGTGCCAGCAGCTTGGGCCCTAGAGGGGGAGGCACAGATACGCAGTATTTT CASSLGPRGGGTDTQYF
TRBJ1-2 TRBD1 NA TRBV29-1 TGCAGCGTTGAAGGACAGGGGGTGGAGGGCTACACCTTC CSVEGQGVEGYTF
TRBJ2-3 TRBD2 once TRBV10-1 TGCGCCAGCAGTGGCCCCTTGGGAGCGGGGAGAGAAAGGAGCACAGATACGCAGTATTTT CASSGPLGAGRERSTDTQYF
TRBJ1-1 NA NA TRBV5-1 TGCGCCAGCAGCGCAGGCTTCATGAACACTGAAGCTTTCTTT CASSAGFMNTEAFF
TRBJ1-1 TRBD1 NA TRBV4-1 TGCGCCAGCAGCCGGACAGGGGTGAACACTGAAGTTTTCTTT CASSRTGVNTEVFF
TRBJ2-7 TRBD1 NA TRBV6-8 TGTGCCAGCAGTTACGTAACAGGGGATCCCTACGAGCAGTACTTC CASSYVTGDPYEQYF
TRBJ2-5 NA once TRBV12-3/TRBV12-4 TGTGCCAGCAGTTTTGGGACTCGAGAGACCCAGTACTTC CASSFGTRETQYF
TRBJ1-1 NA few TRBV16 TGTGCCAGCAGCCCCACACGGAACACTGAAGCTTTCTTT CASSPTRNTEAFF
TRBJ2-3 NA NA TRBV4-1 TGCGCCAGCAGCCAAAGACTTCTCACAGATACGCAGTATTTT CASSQRLLTDTQYF
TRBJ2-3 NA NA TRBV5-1 TGCGCCAGCAGCGCCTTTACTAGCACAGATACGCAGTATTTT CASSAFTSTDTQYF
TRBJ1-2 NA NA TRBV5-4 TGTGCCAGCAGCCACAGCCGGGCAGGGGAGTATGGCTACACCTTC CASSHSRAGEYGYTF
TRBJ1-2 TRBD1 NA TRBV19 TGTGCCAGTAGTATAGGGGACAGAAACTATGGCTACACCTTC CASSIGDRNYGYTF
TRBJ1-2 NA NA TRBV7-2 TGTGCCAGCAGCTTAGCGTTCGATAGGTCCCAGGGGAGAGGCTATGGCTACACCTTC CASSLAFDRSQGRGYGYTF
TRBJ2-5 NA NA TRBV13 TGTGCCAGCAGCGCCCGAACGAGGGGGTTTGCGCGAGAGACCCAGTACTTC CASSARTRGFARETQYF
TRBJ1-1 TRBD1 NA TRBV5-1 TGCGCCAGCAGCTTGCGACAGGGGGCCACGAACACTGAAGCTTTCTTT CASSLRQGATNTEAFF
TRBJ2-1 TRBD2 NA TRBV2 TGTGCCAGCAGAGAACTAGCGGGGGGGTCCAATGAGCAGTTCTTC CASRELAGGSNEQFF
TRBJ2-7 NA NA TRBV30 TGTGCCTGGAGTGAGGAGGCTGGCGAGCAGTACTTC CAWSEEAGEQYF
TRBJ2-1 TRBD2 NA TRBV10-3 TGTGCCATCACCCCTAGCGGGGGTTCCTACAATGAGCAGTTCTTC CAITPSGGSYNEQFF